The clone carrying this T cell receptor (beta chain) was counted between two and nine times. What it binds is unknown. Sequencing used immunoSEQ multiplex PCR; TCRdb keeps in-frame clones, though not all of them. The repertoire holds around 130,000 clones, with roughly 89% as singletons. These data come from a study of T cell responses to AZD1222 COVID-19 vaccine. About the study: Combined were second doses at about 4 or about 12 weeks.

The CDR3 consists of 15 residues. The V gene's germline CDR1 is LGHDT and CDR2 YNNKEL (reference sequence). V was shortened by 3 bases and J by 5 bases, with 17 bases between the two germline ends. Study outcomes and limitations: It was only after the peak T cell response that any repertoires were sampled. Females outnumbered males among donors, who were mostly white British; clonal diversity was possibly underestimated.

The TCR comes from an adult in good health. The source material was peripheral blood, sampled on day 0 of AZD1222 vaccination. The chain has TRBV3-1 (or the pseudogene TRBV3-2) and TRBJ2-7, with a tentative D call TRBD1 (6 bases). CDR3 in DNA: TGTGCCAGCAGCCAGCCCTGGGGGCAGGGTGACGAGCAGTACTTC. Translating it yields CASSQPWGQGDEQYF.